These 28 T cell receptor beta chains share one sample of origin, sequenced in a study of CD8+CD57+ T cells in acquired aplastic anemia. Genomic DNA served as template for TCR beta VDJ and CDR3 profiling. TCRdb re-called the reads with MiXCR, one entry per CDR3 protein. The sample has about 190,000 distinct CDR3 sequences; 55% to 70% are singletons. The sample was sorted CD4+, CD8+, or CD8+CD57+ T cells (not recorded which) from PBMCs. These receptors were collected from a human donor with severe aplastic anemia or a healthy control (not recorded which).

This clonotype has ten or more counts. The rearrangement joins TRBV24-1 to TRBJ1-5; D not resolved. V lost 4 bases, J lost 11 bases, and 8 bases lay in between. Germline V lookup: CDR1 KGHDR, CDR2 SFDVKD. This CDR3 spans 11 amino acids. The CDR3 sequence: CATSDPGTQHF. CDR3 nucleotides: TGTGCCACCAGTGACCCTGGGACCCAGCATTTT.

On this clonotype itself: Being one base from a much bigger clone, this may be a read error. This sequence joins TRBV14 and TRBJ2-1; D remains unclear. This CDR3 has 14 residues. CDR1 SGHDN and CDR2 FVKESK come from the germline V gene. The chain's CDR3 is CASSQDYLINEQLF. The DNA of the CDR3 is TGTGCCAGCAGCCAAGATTATCTAATAAATGAGCAGCTCTTC.

The V gene is TRBV10-3, the J gene TRBJ1-1, with TRBD1 as a possible D gene (6 bases). Germline CDR1 ENHRY, CDR2 SYGVKD. The CDR3 is 12 residues long. V lost 4 bases and J lost 12, with 15 bases in between. CDR3 bases: TGTGCCATCAGTGTAGATGACAGGATAACTTTCTTT. Encoded protein: CAISVDDRITFF.

This clonotype was picked up many times. The chain has TRBV9 and TRBJ1-4, with D possibly being TRBD1 (6 bases). The CDR3 sequence is 16 residues long. V gave up 4 bases and J gave up 4 bases, with 17 bases separating them. Germline V lookup: CDR1 SGDLS, CDR2 YYNGEE. CDR3 DNA sequence: TGTGCCAGCAGCTCTGGGGGGGCCCCGGATAATGAAAAACTGTTTTTT. This gives the protein CASSSGGAPDNEKLFF.

The rearrangement uses TRBV7-2 and TRBJ2-7, with a tentative D call TRBD2 (5 bases). Germline V gene lookup returns CDR1 SGHTA and CDR2 FQGNSA. V lost 4 bases and J 0 bases, leaving 13 bases between the germline ends. This CDR3 has 15 amino acids. The DNA for the CDR3 is TGTGCCAGCAGCTCTCGGGGTCAGGACTCCTACGAGCAGTACTTC. Its protein product is CASSSRGQDSYEQYF.

The V call is TRBV20-1, the J call TRBJ2-1; possibly TRBD2 for D (5 bases). Trimming removed 4 bases from V and 1 base from J, with 8 bases in between. The germline gives CDR1 DFQATT, CDR2 SNEGSKA (reference sequence). The CDR3 runs 13 residues. CDR3 sequence (DNA): TGCAGTGCTACGGGGTTGTCCTACAATGAGCAGTTCTTC. Translating gives CSATGLSYNEQFF.

This clonotype appeared many times. The V call is TRBV5-1, the J call TRBJ2-3; D gene uncertain. This CDR3 has 11 amino acids. Germline CDR1 SGHRS, CDR2 YFSETQ. Trimming shortened V by 2 bases and J by 8 bases, and 6 bases separated the two germline ends. CDR3 DNA: TGCGCCAGCAGCTTCGGGTTTACGCAGTATTTT. Amino acid sequence: CASSFGFTQYF.

The chain has TRBV7-2 and TRBJ2-1; weak D call: TRBD2 (6 bases). V lost 5 bases to trimming and J lost 9 bases, with 17 bases between them. Germline CDR1 is SGHTA and CDR2 is FQGNSA. This CDR3 is built from 14 residues. CDR3 in DNA: TGTGCCAGCAGCACCGGGACTCATTCGGGTGAGCAGTTCTTC. Translation: CASSTGTHSGEQFF.

For the CDR3, the DNA is TGCGCCAGCAGCCCCCGACGGGAATGCTACGAGCAGTACTTC. As protein: CASSPRRECYEQYF. This rearrangement joins TRBV10-1 to TRBJ2-7, with TRBD2 as a possible D gene (5 bases). The V and J ends lost 6 bases and 3 bases respectively, with 15 bases between them. Germline V CDR1 and CDR2: WNHNN, SYGVQD (reference sequence). This CDR3 is built from 14 residues.

This clonotype was counted a few times. The chain joins TRBV5-8 to TRBJ2-7, with D possibly matching TRBD1 (5 bases). V was clipped by 2 bases and J by 7 bases, with 19 bases between them. The germline V gene has CDR1 SGHTS and CDR2 YDEGEE. This CDR3 comprises 15 residues. CDR3: CASSFDPWTTGEQYF. The CDR3 nucleotides read TGTGCCAGCAGCTTCGACCCATGGACAACCGGGGAGCAGTACTTC.

The rearrangement joins TRBV15 to TRBJ2-7; D is ambiguous. The CDR3 runs to 14 residues. Germline V gene sequence: CDR1 LNHNV, CDR2 YYDKDF (reference sequence). The V end lost 0 bases, the J end lost 1 base, and 7 bases lay between the germline ends. The CDR3 here is CATSRDLGSYEQYF. CDR3 bases: TGTGCCACCAGCAGAGATCTTGGGTCCTACGAGCAGTACTTC.

The rearrangement links TRBV7-3 to TRBJ2-7, with D perhaps given as TRBD1 or TRBD2 (5 bases each). The length of the CDR3 is 15 residues. Deletions cut 5 bases from V and 2 bases from J, with 16 bases between. Germline V gene lookup returns CDR1 SGHTA and CDR2 FQGTGA. DNA for the CDR3: TGTGCCAGCAGCGGGCAACCGGGACCTCCCTACGAGCAGTACTTC. Translation gives CASSGQPGPPYEQYF. Variable domain in full (rest from reference TRBV7-3 and TRBJ2-7): GAGVSQTPSNKVTEKGKYVELRCDPISGHTALYWYRQSLGQGPEFLIYFQGTGAADDSGLPNDRFFAVRPEGSVSTLKIQRTERGDSAVYLCASSGQPGPPYEQYFGPGTRLTVT.

About this clonotype: Mismatch with germline at one junction end may stem from a read error. The chain employs TRBV10-3 and TRBJ1-2; D remains unclear. The CDR3 loop spans 14 amino acids. The germline V gene has CDR1 ENHRY and CDR2 SYGVKD. CDR3 sequence (DNA): TGTGCCGTCAGTGAACGTGAGGGTAACTATGGCTACACCTTC. Protein: CAVSEREGNYGYTF.

The chain recombines TRBV20-1 with TRBJ2-7, with a weak D call TRBD2 (6 bases). The germline V gene has CDR1 DFQATT and CDR2 SNEGSKA (reference sequence). Between the trimmed V and J ends, which lost 2 bases and 3 bases, there was a span of 20 bases. This CDR3 has 16 amino acids. The CDR3 bases are TGCAGTGCTAGACGTCATGGTCGGGACTCCGACTACGAGCAGTACTTC. Its translation: CSARRHGRDSDYEQYF.

The rearrangement uses TRBV10-3 and TRBJ2-2; weak D call: TRBD1 (6 bases). V was shortened by 2 bases and J by 2 bases, with 12 bases between the two germline ends. In germline, CDR1 is ENHRY, CDR2 SYGVKD. The CDR3 totals 16 residues. The CDR3: CAISETTGFNTGELFF. For the CDR3, the DNA is TGTGCCATCAGTGAGACGACAGGCTTCAACACCGGGGAGCTGTTTTTT.

The CDR3 DNA sequence: TGTGCCAGTAGTCTTATCCCGGCATTGGTCTATGGCTACACCTTC. This sequence encodes CASSLIPALVYGYTF. The chain couples TRBV19 to TRBJ1-2; D is uncertain. Trimming cost V 5 bases and J 4 bases, with 17 bases left between them. The CDR3 runs 15 residues. CDR1 LNHDA and CDR2 SQIVND come from the germline V gene (reference sequence).

At least ten counts were recorded for this clonotype. CDR3 sequence (DNA): TGTGCCAGTAGTATAACAGGGGGCGCGAACACTGAAGCTTTCTTT. Translated, it gives CASSITGGANTEAFF. This chain joins TRBV19 and TRBJ1-1; TRBD1 agrees at 9 bases. The germline V gene has CDR1 LNHDA and CDR2 SQIVND (reference sequence). Trimming took 2 bases from V and 1 from J; bases not matched to a gene: 2. This CDR3 has 15 residues.

This clonotype was counted at least ten times. J is TRBJ2-3 and V is TRBV10-1; 10 bases map to TRBD1. After removal of 4 bases from V and 3 bases from J, the junction contained 25 bases not matched to a gene. Germline CDR1 is WNHNN and CDR2 is SYGVQD (reference sequence). CDR3 length: 22 residues. The CDR3 here is CASSAIRREDRGLCRGTDTQYF. As DNA, the CDR3 is TGCGCCAGCAGTGCCATTAGGCGGGAGGACAGGGGGTTGTGCCGTGGGACAGATACGCAGTATTTT.

This rearrangement joins TRBV29-1 to TRBJ2-1; no reliable D call. The germline V and J ends were trimmed by 4 bases and 5 bases, with 12 bases remaining between them. The CDR3 runs to 13 residues. Germline-derived CDR1 and CDR2 are SQVTM and ANQGSEA. The CDR3 loop reads CSVVLHKNNEQFF. CDR3 DNA: TGCAGCGTTGTTCTCCATAAAAACAATGAGCAGTTCTTC.

This clonotype was seen a few times. The chain couples TRBV28 to TRBJ1-1; 7 positions agree with TRBD1. The V segment lost 1 base and the J segment 3 bases; nucleotides outside the gene matches: 8. This CDR3 region has 16 residues. The germline CDR1 and CDR2 sequences are MDHEN and SYDVKM. The CDR3 coding sequence is TGTGCCAGCAGTTTATCCGTGAGACAGGGAGACACTGAAGCTTTCTTT. It is translated as CASSLSVRQGDTEAFF.

The rearrangement joins TRBV20-1 to TRBJ1-1; D is unclear. Germline-derived CDR1 and CDR2 are DFQATT and SNEGSKA (reference sequence). The CDR3 sequence is 14 residues long. Trimming took 0 bases from V and 3 from J, leaving 11 bases between them. The CDR3 reads CSARDWAVDTEAFF. CDR3 nucleotides: TGCAGTGCTAGAGATTGGGCAGTGGACACTGAAGCTTTCTTT.

This sequence joins TRBV15 and TRBJ2-7; D is ambiguous. Germline V CDR1 and CDR2: LNHNV, YYDKDF (reference sequence). V lost 1 base to trimming and J lost 2 bases, with 6 bases between them. The CDR3 consists of 13 residues. The CDR3 loop is CATSRARTYEQYF. The CDR3 nucleotides read TGTGCCACCAGCAGAGCAAGGACCTACGAGCAGTACTTC.

This chain connects TRBV15 to TRBJ1-4; tentatively, D is TRBD1 (6 bases). Germline values: CDR1 LNHNV, CDR2 YYDKDF (reference sequence). The CDR3 is made up of 16 amino acids. V shed 4 bases and J shed 0 bases, with 12 bases lying between them. CDR3 protein: CATSTGAGSTNEKLFF. The CDR3 DNA reads as TGTGCCACCAGCACGGGGGCGGGCTCAACTAATGAAAAACTGTTTTTT.

The chain uses TRBV5-6 and TRBJ2-1; 7 positions match TRBD2. The V gene's germline CDR1 is SGHDT and CDR2 YYEEEE. The CDR3 runs 17 residues. Losses at the gene ends were 0 bases for V and 4 bases for J; bases not matched to a gene: 10. Written as DNA, the CDR3 is TGTGCCAGCAGCTTGGGACCCGGACTAGGGGAATACAATGAGCAGTTCTTC. It is translated as CASSLGPGLGEYNEQFF.

This chain joins TRBV7-9 and TRBJ2-5; no definite D call. Germline CDR1 and CDR2: SEHNR and FQNEAQ (reference sequence). This CDR3 spans 14 amino acids. Trimming cost V 1 base and J 4 bases, with 10 bases left between them. DNA for the CDR3: TGTGCCAGCAGCTTAGTCATTCCCCGAGAGACCCAGTACTTC. This encodes CASSLVIPRETQYF.

A remark on this clonotype: An end of the junction does not agree with germline; a read error may underlie this. V and J are TRBV24-1 and TRBJ2-2, with D possibly called TRBD1 or TRBD2 (5 bases each). CDR3 length: 15 residues. Germline V gene sequence: CDR1 KGHDR, CDR2 SFDVKD. CDR3 bases: TGTGCCACCAGTCGGGTTGGGGGAAACATCGGGGAGCTGTTTTTT. Translated: CATSRVGGNIGELFF.

Notes on this clonotype: One junction end disagrees with the germline gene, perhaps due to a read error. The CDR3 loop is CASSTRQGDYAF. Written as DNA, the CDR3 is TGTGCCAGTAGTACAAGACAGGGTGATTACGCCTTC. The genes are TRBV19 and TRBJ1-2; 7 bases fit TRBD1. Germline loops: CDR1 LNHDA, CDR2 SQIVND (reference sequence). There are 12 residues in the CDR3.

This rearrangement joins TRBV29-1 to TRBJ1-4, with 7 positions matching TRBD1. There are 15 residues in the CDR3. J lost 6 bases, V lost 6 bases, and 13 bases had no gene match. Germline V gives CDR1 SQVTM, CDR2 ANQGSEA. CDR3 nucleotide sequence: TGCAGCGTGAAATACGGGACAGATTGGGATGAAAAACTGTTTTTT. It yields the protein CSVKYGTDWDEKLFF. Full variable domain (outside the CDR3, taken from reference TRBV29-1 and TRBJ1-4): SAVISQKPSRDICQRGTSLTIQCQVDSQVTMMFWYRQQPGQSLTLIATANQGSEATYESGFVIDKFPISRPNLTFSTLTVSNMSPEDSSIYLCSVKYGTDWDEKLFFGSGTQLSVL.